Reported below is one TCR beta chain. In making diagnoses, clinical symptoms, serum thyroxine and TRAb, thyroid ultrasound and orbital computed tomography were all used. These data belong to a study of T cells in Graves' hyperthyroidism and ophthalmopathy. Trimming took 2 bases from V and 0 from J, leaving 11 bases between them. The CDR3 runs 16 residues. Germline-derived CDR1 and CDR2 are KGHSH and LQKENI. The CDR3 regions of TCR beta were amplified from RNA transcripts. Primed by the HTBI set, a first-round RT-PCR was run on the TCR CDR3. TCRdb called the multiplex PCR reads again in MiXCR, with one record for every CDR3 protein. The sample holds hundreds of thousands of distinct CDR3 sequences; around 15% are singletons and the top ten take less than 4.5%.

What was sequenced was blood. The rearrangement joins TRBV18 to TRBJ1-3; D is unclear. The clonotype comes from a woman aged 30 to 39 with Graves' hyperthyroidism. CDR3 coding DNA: TGTGCCAGCTCACCAATGGACTCCAGCTCTGGAAACACCATATATTTT. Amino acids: CASSPMDSSSGNTIYF.